This T cell receptor beta chain appears in the sequencing data of a study of post-analysis software for immune sequencing data. General study findings and limits: A few TRBV segments appeared more often in patients than in controls, and TRBV5-6, TRBV5-1 and TRBV20-1 were among these.

TCR beta cDNA libraries had unique molecular identifiers. TCRdb recomputed calls from the PCR reads with MiXCR, one row per CDR3 protein. The top ten clones hold approximately 4.5% of a sample with about 810,000 distinct CDR3 sequences, 53% of them seen once. The CDR3 runs 12 residues. Trimming stripped 5 bases from V and 7 bases from J, with 12 bases between. Germline V gene sequence: CDR1 SGHVS, CDR2 FQNEAQ. Details on this clonotype: Its target is unknown.

Sequenced material: blood. The TCR originated in a girl aged 10 to 17 with multiple sclerosis. The rearrangement uses TRBV7-8 and TRBJ2-7, with D possibly being TRBD1 (5 bases). CDR3 bases: TGTGCCAGCAGCCCAGGGCCCAGGGAGCAGTACTTC. Protein sequence: CASSPGPREQYF.